This TCR beta chain was obtained from a study of somatic mutations in cytotoxic T cells in rheumatoid arthritis. Study as a whole: A roughly 28 ml EDTA sample of patient blood was drawn right after diagnosis, before any treatment.

As for this clone: The same CDR3 also results from other DNA sequences found in this sample.

Clones were read by immunoSEQ multiplex PCR, and TCRdb kept only the in-frame ones, dropping some. Here the sample spans under 15,000 clones, about four fifths being singletons. Trimming removed 2 bases from V and 3 bases from J; junction bases left unmatched: 0. The CDR3 totals 15 residues. Germline loops: CDR1 MRHNA, CDR2 SNTAGT. The sequenced sample consisted of CD8+ T cells sorted from blood. This chain joins TRBV6-4 and TRBJ2-3, with 12 positions matching TRBD2. The receptor's source is an adult with rheumatoid arthritis. In DNA, the CDR3 is TGTGCCAGCAGTGACGGGACTAGCGGGACAGATACGCAGTATTTT. Amino acids: CASSDGTSGTDTQYF.